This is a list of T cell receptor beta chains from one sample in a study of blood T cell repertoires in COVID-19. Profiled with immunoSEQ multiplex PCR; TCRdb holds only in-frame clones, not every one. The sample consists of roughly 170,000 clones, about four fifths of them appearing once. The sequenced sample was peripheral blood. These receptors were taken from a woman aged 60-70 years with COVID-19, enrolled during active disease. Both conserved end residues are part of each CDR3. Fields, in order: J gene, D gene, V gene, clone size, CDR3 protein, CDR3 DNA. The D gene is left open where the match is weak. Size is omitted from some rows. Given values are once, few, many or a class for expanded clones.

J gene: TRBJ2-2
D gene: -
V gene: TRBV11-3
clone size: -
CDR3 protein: CASSLGSPGELFF
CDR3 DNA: TGTGCCAGCAGCTTAGGGAGTCCCGGGGAGCTGTTTTTT

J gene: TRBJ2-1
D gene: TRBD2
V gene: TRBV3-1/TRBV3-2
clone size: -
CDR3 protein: CASSQGGSSYNEQFF
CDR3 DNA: TGTGCCAGCAGCCAAGGCGGGAGCTCCTACAATGAGCAGTTCTTC

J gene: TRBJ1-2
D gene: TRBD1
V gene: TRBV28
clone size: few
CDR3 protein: CASLGQGYGYTF
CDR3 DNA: TGTGCCAGCCTCGGACAGGGCTATGGCTACACCTTC

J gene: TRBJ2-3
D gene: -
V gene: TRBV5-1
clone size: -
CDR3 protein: CASSLGGLDFTDTQYF
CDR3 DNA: TGCGCCAGCAGCTTGGGAGGGCTGGACTTCACAGATACGCAGTATTTT

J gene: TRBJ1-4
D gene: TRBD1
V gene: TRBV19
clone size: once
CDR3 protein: CASSTGTGGNEKLFF
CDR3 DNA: TGTGCCAGTAGTACAGGGACAGGAGGAAATGAAAAACTGTTTTTT

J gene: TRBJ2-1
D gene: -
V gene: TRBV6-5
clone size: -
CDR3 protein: CASSWSSSYNEQFF
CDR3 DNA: TGTGCCAGCAGTTGGAGCAGCTCCTACAATGAGCAGTTCTTC

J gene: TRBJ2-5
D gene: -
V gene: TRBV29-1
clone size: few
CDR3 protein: CSALRGGKGTQYF
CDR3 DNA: TGCAGCGCTTTAAGGGGGGGGAAGGGGACCCAGTACTTC

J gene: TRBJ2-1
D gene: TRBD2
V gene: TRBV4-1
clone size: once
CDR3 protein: CASSHPLAGGPYNEQFF
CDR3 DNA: TGCGCCAGCAGCCACCCACTAGCGGGGGGCCCCTACAATGAGCAGTTCTTC

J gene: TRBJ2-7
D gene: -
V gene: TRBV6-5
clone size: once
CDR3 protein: CASSFLKGLGEQYF
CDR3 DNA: TGTGCCAGCAGTTTTCTTAAGGGGCTAGGGGAGCAGTACTTC

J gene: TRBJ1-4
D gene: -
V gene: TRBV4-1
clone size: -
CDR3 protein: CASSHRLQGEKEKLFF
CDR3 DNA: TGCGCCAGCAGCCATCGGCTACAGGGTGAGAAGGAAAAACTGTTTTTT

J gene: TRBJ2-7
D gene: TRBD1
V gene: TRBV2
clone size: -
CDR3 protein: CASSESQGAYRGYEQYF
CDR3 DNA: TGTGCCAGCAGTGAATCACAGGGGGCGTATCGGGGTTACGAGCAGTACTTC

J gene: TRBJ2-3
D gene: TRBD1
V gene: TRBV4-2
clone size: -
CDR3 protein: CASSQEGQGVTQYF
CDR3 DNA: TGTGCCAGCAGCCAAGAAGGACAGGGGGTTACGCAGTATTTT

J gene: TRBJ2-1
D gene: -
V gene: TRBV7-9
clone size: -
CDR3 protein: CASSLLYNEQFF
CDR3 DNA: TGTGCCAGCAGCTTACTTTACAATGAGCAGTTCTTC

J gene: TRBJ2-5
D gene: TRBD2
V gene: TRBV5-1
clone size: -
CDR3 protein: CASSITGTSRETQYF
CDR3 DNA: TGCGCCAGCAGCATAACCGGGACTAGCAGGGAGACCCAGTACTTC

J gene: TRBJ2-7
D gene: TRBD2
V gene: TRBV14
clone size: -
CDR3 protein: CASSQGLAGRETYEQYF
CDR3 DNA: TGTGCCAGCAGCCAAGGACTAGCGGGCAGGGAGACCTACGAGCAGTACTTC

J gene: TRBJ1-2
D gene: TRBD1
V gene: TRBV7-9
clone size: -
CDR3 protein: CASSPAGGMGYGYTF
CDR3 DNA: TGTGCCAGCAGCCCTGCAGGGGGTATGGGCTATGGCTACACCTTC

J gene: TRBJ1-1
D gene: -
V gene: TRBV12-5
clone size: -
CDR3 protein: CASGLDRKNTEAFF
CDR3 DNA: TGTGCTAGTGGTTTGGACAGGAAGAACACTGAAGCTTTCTTT

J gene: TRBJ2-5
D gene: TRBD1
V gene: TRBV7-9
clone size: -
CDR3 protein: CASSLRTGQETQYF
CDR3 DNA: TGTGCCAGCAGCTTAAGGACAGGACAAGAGACCCAGTACTTC

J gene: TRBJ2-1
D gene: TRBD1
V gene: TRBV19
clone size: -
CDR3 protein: CASSMLDRGNEQFF
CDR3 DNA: TGTGCCAGTAGTATGTTGGACAGGGGCAATGAGCAGTTCTTC

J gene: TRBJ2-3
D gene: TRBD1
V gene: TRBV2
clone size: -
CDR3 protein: CASSDRGTSTDTQYF
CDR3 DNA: TGTGCCAGCAGCGACAGGGGTACTAGCACAGATACGCAGTATTTT

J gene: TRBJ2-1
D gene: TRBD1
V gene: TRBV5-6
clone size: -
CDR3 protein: CASSFRTGGHNEQFF
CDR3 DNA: TGTGCCAGCAGCTTCCGGACAGGGGGTCACAATGAGCAGTTCTTC

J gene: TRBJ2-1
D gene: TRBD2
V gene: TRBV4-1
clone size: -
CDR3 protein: CASSQDPGTSGSTNNEQFF
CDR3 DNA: TGCGCCAGCAGCCAAGATCCCGGGACTAGCGGGAGTACTAACAATGAGCAGTTCTTC

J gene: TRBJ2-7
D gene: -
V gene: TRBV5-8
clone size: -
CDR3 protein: CASSFGRGRHEQYF
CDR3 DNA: TGTGCCAGCAGCTTTGGCAGGGGAAGGCACGAGCAGTACTTC

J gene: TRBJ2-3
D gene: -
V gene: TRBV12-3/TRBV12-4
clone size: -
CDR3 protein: CASSLTGDTQYF
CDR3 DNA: TGTGCCAGCAGTTTGACGGGGGATACGCAGTATTTT

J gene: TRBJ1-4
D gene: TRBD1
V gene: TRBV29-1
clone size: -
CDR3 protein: CSVGTGTGHEKLFF
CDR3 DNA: TGCAGCGTGGGGACCGGGACAGGGCATGAAAAACTGTTTTTT

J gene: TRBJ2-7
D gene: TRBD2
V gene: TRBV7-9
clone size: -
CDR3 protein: CASSLASGVWEQYF
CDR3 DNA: TGTGCCAGCAGCTTAGCGAGCGGGGTTTGGGAGCAGTACTTC

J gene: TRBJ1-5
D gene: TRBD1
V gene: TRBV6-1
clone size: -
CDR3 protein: CASSAPPGQAVNQPQHF
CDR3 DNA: TGTGCCAGCAGTGCGCCCCCGGGACAGGCGGTGAATCAGCCCCAGCATTTT

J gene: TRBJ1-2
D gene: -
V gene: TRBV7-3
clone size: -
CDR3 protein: CASSLWEGSDYGYTF
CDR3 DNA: TGTGCCAGCAGCTTATGGGAGGGTTCGGACTATGGCTACACCTTC

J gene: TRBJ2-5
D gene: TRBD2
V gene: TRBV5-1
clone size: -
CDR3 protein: CASSLDAGGPETQYF
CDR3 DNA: TGCGCCAGCAGCTTAGACGCGGGGGGGCCGGAGACCCAGTACTTC

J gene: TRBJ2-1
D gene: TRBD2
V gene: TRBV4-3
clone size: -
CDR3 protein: CASSRGTSDEQFF
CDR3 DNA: TGCGCCAGCAGCCGGGGGACTAGCGACGAGCAGTTCTTC

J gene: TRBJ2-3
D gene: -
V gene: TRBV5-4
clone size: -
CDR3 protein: CASSLVSAGPDTQYF
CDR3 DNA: TGTGCCAGCAGCTTGGTTAGCGCAGGACCAGATACGCAGTATTTT

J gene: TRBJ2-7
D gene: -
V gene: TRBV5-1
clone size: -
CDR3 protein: CASSLVQEPYEQYF
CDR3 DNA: TGCGCCAGCAGCTTGGTACAGGAACCCTACGAGCAGTACTTC

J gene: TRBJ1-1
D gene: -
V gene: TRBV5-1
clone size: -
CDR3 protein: CASSFSTGTEAFF
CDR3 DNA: TGCGCCAGCAGCTTTTCAACCGGTACTGAAGCTTTCTTT

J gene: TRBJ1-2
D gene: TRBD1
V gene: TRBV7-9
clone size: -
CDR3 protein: CASRSGQGGGYTF
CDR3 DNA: TGTGCCAGCAGAAGCGGGCAGGGGGGAGGCTACACCTTC

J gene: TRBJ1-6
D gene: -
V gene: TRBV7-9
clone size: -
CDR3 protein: CASSPEMGGSNSPLHF
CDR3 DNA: TGTGCCAGCAGCCCGGAGATGGGAGGGTCGAATTCACCCCTCCACTTT

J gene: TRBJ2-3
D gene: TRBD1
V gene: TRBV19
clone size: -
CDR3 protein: CASSMGQGGDTQYF
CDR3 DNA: TGTGCCAGTAGTATGGGACAGGGGGGAGATACGCAGTATTTT

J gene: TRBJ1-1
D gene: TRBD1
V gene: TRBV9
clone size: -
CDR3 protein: CASSVTGEPKAFF
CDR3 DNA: TGTGCCAGCAGCGTGACAGGGGAACCTAAAGCTTTCTTT

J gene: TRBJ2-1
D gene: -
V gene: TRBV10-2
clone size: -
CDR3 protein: CASRRHGQFF
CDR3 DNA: TGCGCCAGCAGGCGACACGGGCAGTTCTTC

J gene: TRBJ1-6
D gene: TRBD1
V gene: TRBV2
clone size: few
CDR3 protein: CASSHRGAGGSPLHF
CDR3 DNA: TGTGCCAGCAGCCACAGGGGGGCCGGGGGATCACCCCTCCACTTT

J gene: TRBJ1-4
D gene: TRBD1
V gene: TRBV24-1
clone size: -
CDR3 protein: CATSLTGEGEKLFF
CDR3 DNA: TGTGCCACCAGTTTGACAGGGGAAGGAGAAAAACTGTTTTTT

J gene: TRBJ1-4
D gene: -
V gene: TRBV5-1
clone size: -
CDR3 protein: CASSLASGLHEKLFF
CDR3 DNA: TGCGCCAGCAGCTTGGCCTCGGGACTCCATGAAAAACTGTTTTTT

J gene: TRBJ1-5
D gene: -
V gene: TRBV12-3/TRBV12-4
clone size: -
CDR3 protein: CASSLSGNQPQHF
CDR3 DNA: TGTGCCAGCAGTTTATCGGGGAATCAGCCCCAGCATTTT

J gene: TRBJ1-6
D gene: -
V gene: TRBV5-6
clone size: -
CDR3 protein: CASSFLVRQFNSPLHF
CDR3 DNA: TGTGCCAGCAGCTTCCTCGTTCGTCAGTTTAATTCACCCCTCCACTTT

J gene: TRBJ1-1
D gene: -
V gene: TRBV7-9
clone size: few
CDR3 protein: CASSRSEPREAFF
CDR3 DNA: TGTGCCAGCAGCCGTTCGGAGCCCCGTGAAGCTTTCTTT

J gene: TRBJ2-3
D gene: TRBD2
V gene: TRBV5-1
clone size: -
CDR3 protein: CASTPHSGQSTDTQYF
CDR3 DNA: TGCGCCAGCACGCCGCATAGCGGGCAAAGCACAGATACGCAGTATTTT

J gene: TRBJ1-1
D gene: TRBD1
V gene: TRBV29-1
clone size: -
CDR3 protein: CSGKGQKGSDTEAFF
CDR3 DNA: TGCAGCGGCAAGGGACAGAAGGGCTCCGACACTGAAGCTTTCTTT

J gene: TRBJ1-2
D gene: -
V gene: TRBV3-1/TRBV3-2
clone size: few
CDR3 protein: CASSLGQNYGYTF
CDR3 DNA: TGTGCCAGCAGTCTAGGACAGAACTATGGCTACACCTTC

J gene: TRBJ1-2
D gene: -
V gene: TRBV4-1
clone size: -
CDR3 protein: CASSQGFQGANYGYTF
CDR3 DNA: TGCGCCAGCAGCCAAGGGTTCCAAGGAGCAAACTATGGCTACACCTTC

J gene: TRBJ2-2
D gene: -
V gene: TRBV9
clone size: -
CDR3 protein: CASSVEGLTLTGELFF
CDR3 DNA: TGTGCCAGCAGCGTAGAGGGACTTACACTCACCGGGGAGCTGTTTTTT

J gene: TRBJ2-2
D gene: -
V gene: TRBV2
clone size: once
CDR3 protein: CASSVTSWAGELFF
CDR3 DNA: TGTGCCAGCAGTGTGACTAGTTGGGCCGGGGAGCTGTTTTTT

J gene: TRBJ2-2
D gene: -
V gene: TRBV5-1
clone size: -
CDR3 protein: CASSLSLGARGELFF
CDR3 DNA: TGCGCCAGCAGCTTGTCGCTGGGGGCGCGCGGGGAGCTGTTTTTT

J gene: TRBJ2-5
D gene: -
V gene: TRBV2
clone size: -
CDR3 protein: CASSRSPGETQYF
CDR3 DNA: TGTGCCAGCAGTCGGAGTCCCGGAGAGACCCAGTACTTC

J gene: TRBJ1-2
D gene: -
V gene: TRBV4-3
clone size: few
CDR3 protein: CASSPSTGGTPNYGYTF
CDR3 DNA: TGCGCCAGCAGCCCTTCAACGGGCGGGACCCCCAACTATGGCTACACCTTC

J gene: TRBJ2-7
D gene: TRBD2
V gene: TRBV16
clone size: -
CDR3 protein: CASSLILAGGIYEQYF
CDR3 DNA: TGTGCCAGCAGCCTTATACTAGCGGGCGGGATTTACGAGCAGTACTTC

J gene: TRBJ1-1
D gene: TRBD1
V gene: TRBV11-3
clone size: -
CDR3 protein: CASSEGQGNTEAFF
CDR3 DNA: TGTGCCAGCAGCGAGGGACAGGGGAACACTGAAGCTTTCTTT

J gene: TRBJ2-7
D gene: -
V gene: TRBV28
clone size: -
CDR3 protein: CASSLNSIYEQYF
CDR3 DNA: TGTGCCAGCAGTTTGAACAGCATCTACGAGCAGTACTTC

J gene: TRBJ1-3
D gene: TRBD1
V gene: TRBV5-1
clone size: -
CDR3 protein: CASRPTGLSGNTIYF
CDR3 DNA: TGCGCCAGCAGACCGACAGGGCTCTCTGGAAACACCATATATTTT